The 6 T cell receptor beta chains below were found in one sample sequenced in a study of blood T cell repertoires in COVID-19. Measured with immunoSEQ multiplex PCR; TCRdb has only the in-frame clones, and not every one. The sample lists 180,000 or so clones, roughly 88% occurring once. The sample was peripheral blood. The receptor source for this set is a woman in her thirties or forties with COVID-19, enrolled during active disease.

The chain links TRBV11-2 to TRBJ2-7; D unresolved. Germline assignment: CDR1 SGHAT and CDR2 FQNNGV. This CDR3 has 12 amino acids. The V end lost 1 base, the J end lost 6 bases, and 7 bases lay between the germline ends. In DNA, the CDR3 is TGTGCCAGCAGCTTAGGTTTCGGCGAGCAGTACTTC. Amino acid sequence: CASSLGFGEQYF.

The chain is built from TRBV19 and TRBJ2-7; tentative D call: TRBD2 (7 bases). Deletions cut 3 bases from V and 5 bases from J, with 11 bases between. The CDR3 has 13 residues. Germline V gene data show CDR1 as LNHDA and CDR2 as SQIVND (reference sequence). CDR3 region: CASSIGGGDEQYF. CDR3 nucleotides: TGTGCCAGTAGTATTGGAGGGGGGGACGAGCAGTACTTC.

V and J are TRBV14 and TRBJ1-2; no clear D gene. Looked up from germline, CDR1 is SGHDN and CDR2 is FVKESK. This CDR3 has 14 residues. V was pared by 4 bases and J by 6 bases, with 15 bases between. The CDR3 region has the DNA TGTGCCAGCAGCCCGAGCTACGGGTCTGATGGCTACACCTTC. Protein product: CASSPSYGSDGYTF.

CDR3 region: CASSPKGEGDTEAFF. The CDR3 DNA sequence: TGTGCCAGCAGCCCCAAGGGAGAGGGGGACACTGAAGCTTTCTTT. J is TRBJ1-1 and V is TRBV9, with D perhaps matching TRBD1 (6 bases). Germline V gene data show CDR1 as SGDLS and CDR2 as YYNGEE. Trimming pared 4 bases from V and 3 bases from J, leaving 16 bases between. This CDR3 contains 15 residues.

V gene TRBV29-1 combines with J gene TRBJ2-5; TRBD1 aligns across 8 bases. Germline V gives CDR1 SQVTM, CDR2 ANQGSEA. The CDR3 runs to 11 residues. V was clipped by 4 bases and J by 5 bases; unmatched bases: 0. CDR3: CSVGQGETQYF. CDR3 coding DNA: TGCAGCGTTGGACAGGGGGAGACCCAGTACTTC.

The rearrangement joins TRBV7-2 to TRBJ2-1; the D is unclear. CDR1 SGHTA and CDR2 FQGNSA come from the germline V gene. V was cut by 3 bases and J by 9 bases, with 6 bases left in between. This CDR3 is 11 amino acids long. Here the CDR3 DNA reads TGTGCCAGCAGCTTCGCTATTGAGCAGTTCTTC. Protein product: CASSFAIEQFF.